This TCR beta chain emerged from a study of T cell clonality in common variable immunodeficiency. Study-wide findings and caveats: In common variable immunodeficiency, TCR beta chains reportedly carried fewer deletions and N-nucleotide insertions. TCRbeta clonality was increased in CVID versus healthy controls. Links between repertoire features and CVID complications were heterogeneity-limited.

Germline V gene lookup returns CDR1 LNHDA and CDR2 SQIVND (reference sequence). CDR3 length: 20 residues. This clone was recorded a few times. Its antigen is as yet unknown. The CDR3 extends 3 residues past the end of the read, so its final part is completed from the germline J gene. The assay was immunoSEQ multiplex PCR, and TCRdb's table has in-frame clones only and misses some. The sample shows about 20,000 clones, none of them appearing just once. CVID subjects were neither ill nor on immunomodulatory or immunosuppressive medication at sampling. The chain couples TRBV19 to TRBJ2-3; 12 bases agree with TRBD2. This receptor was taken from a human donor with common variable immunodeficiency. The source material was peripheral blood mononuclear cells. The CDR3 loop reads CASSQLTVGGRLAGGLTQYF. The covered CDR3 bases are TGTGCCAGTAGTCAACTGACTGTCGGTGGGCGGCTAGCGGGGGGGTTGACG.